The clone carrying this T cell receptor (beta chain) turned up a few times. Its target is not known. The record originates from a study of brain T cells in children with intractable seizures. Findings and caveats of the study: Only CDR3 sequence similarity suggested viral specificity, without known HCMV serostatus.

Some clones are missing from TCRdb's copy, which holds only in-frame ones; the method was immunoSEQ multiplex PCR. The top ten clones hold 1.5% to 1.7% of a sample with tens of thousands of clones, around 93% of them seen once. Trimming took 1 base from V and 0 from J, leaving 15 bases between them. CDR3 size: 17 residues. Per germline, CDR1 SEHNR and CDR2 FQNEAQ (reference sequence). The V and J genes are TRBV7-9 and TRBJ1-1; no clear D. The TCR comes from a boy under three years old with tuberous sclerosis and intractable seizures. Sequenced material: peripheral blood, taken at surgery. The CDR3 DNA reads as TGTGCCAGCAGCTTAGACGGGTTTCCCGAAATGAACACTGAAGCTTTCTTT. This sequence encodes CASSLDGFPEMNTEAFF.